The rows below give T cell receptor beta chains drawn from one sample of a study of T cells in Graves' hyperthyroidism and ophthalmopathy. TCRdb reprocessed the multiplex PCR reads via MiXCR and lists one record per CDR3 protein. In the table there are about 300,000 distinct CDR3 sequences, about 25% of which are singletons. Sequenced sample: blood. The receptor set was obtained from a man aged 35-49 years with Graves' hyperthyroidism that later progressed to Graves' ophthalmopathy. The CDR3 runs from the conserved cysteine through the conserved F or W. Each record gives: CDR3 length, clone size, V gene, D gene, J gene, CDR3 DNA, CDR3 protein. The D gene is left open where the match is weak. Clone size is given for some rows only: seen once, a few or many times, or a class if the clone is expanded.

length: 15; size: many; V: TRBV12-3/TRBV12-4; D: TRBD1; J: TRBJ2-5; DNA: TGTGCCAGCAGTCACCACCGGGACAGACAAGAGACCCAGTACTTC; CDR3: CASSHHRDRQETQYF
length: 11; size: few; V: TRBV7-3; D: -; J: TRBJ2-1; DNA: TGTGCCAGCGGTTTGAGCAATGAGCAGTTCTTC; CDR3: CASGLSNEQFF
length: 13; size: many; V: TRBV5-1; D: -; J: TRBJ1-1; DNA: TGCGCCAGCAGCTTGATAGGGTTCACTGAAGCTTTCTTT; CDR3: CASSLIGFTEAFF
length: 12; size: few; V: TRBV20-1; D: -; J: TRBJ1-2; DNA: TGCAGTGCTGTGTTGGGGGCGGGAGGCTACACCTTC; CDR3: CSAVLGAGGYTF
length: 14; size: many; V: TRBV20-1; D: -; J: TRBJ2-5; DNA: TGCAGTGCTAGAGATCGGGGGACGGAAGAGACCCAGTACTTC; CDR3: CSARDRGTEETQYF
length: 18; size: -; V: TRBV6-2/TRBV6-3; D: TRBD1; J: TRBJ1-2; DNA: TGTGCCAGCAGTTACTCGAGCCCAGGACAGGGGGTTTGGTATGGCTACACCTTC; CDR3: CASSYSSPGQGVWYGYTF
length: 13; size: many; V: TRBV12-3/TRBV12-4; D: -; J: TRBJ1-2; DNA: TGTGCCAGCGGTATTGGGCCCCAGGATGGCTACACCTTC; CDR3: CASGIGPQDGYTF
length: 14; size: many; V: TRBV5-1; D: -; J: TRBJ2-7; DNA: TGCGCCAGCAGCCACGTGGCGGACTCGCGCGAGCAGTACTTC; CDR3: CASSHVADSREQYF
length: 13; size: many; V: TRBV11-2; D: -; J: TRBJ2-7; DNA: TGTGCCAGCAGCTTTGAAACAGGGTCCGAGCAGTACTTC; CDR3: CASSFETGSEQYF
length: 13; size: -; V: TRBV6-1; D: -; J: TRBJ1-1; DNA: TGTGCCAGCAGGGAGGGGATGGGCACTGAAGCTTTCTTT; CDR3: CASREGMGTEAFF
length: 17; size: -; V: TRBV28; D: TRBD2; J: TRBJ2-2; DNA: TGTGCCAGCAGTTTTCCGACTAGCGGGACGGACACCGGGGAGCTGTTTTTT; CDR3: CASSFPTSGTDTGELFF
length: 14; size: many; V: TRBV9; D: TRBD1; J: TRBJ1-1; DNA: TGTGCCAGCAGCGTGGAGTCAGGGGGCACTGAAGCTTTCTTT; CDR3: CASSVESGGTEAFF
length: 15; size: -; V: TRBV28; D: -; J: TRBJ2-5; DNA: TGTGCCAGCAGTCCGTACGGGGTGGCTCAAGAGACCCAGTACTTC; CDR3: CASSPYGVAQETQYF
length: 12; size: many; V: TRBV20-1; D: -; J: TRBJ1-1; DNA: TGCAGTGCTAGTGCGCCCCTGGCGGAAGCTTTCTTT; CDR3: CSASAPLAEAFF
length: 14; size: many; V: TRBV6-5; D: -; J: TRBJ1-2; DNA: TGTGCCAGCAGTTACTCCCGGGGTGTCTATGGCTACACCTTC; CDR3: CASSYSRGVYGYTF
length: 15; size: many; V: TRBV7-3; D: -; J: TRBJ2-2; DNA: TGTGCCAGCAGCCCTCATTATGATGGTAGCGGGGAGCTGTTTTTT; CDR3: CASSPHYDGSGELFF
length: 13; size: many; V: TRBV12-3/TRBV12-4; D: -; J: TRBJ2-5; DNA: TGTGCCAGCAGTTTAGTATTTGGGGAGACCCAGTACTTC; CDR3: CASSLVFGETQYF
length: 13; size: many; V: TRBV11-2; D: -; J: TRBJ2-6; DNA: TGTGCCAGCAGCTACGGCTGGGCCAACGTCCTGACTTTC; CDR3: CASSYGWANVLTF
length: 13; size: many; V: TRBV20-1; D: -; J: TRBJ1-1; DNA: TGCAGCGTCTTTGGGCCGCAGGTGACTGAAGCTTTCTTT; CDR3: CSVFGPQVTEAFF
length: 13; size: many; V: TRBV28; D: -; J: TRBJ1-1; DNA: TGTGCCAGCAGTTTATTGTTGAACACTGAAGCTTTCTTT; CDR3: CASSLLLNTEAFF
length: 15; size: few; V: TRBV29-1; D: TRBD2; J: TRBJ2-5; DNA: TGCAGCGTCGTTGAAGCGGGAGTCTCTCAAGAGACCCAGTACTTC; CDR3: CSVVEAGVSQETQYF
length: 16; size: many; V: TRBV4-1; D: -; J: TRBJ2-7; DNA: TGCGCCAGCAGCCAAGGTGTCACTAGGAGCTCCTACGAGCAGTACTTC; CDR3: CASSQGVTRSSYEQYF
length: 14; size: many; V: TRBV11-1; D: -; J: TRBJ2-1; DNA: TGTGCCAGCAGCGTTAGGGGGGTGCACAATGAGCAGTTCTTC; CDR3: CASSVRGVHNEQFF
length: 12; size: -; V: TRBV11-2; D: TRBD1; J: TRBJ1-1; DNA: TGTGCCAGCAGCCCAGGACAGGGACGGGCTTTCTTT; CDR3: CASSPGQGRAFF